The clone carrying this TCR beta chain appeared a few times. As yet, its antigen is unknown. The data were obtained in a study of post-analysis software for immune sequencing data. Study-wide results and limits: Elevated frequency relative to controls characterized roughly 5 TRBV segments in patients, TRBV5-6, TRBV5-1 and TRBV20-1 among them.

In germline, CDR1 is MGHRA, CDR2 YSYEKL. There are 14 residues in the CDR3. V was clipped by 3 bases and J by 6 bases, with 12 bases between them. Libraries were made from TCR beta cDNA, and they carried unique molecular identifiers. A few hundred thousand cDNA molecules came from around 1 to 9.1 million T cells. TCRdb ran MiXCR on the PCR reads and lists one entry per CDR3 protein. This sample has hundreds of thousands of distinct CDR3 sequences, with 53% found just once. The sequencing input was blood. The clonotype was recovered from a girl aged 5 to 17 with multiple sclerosis. The rearrangement joins TRBV4-1 to TRBJ2-1; TRBD2 is a possible D gene (6 bases). The CDR3 region has the DNA TGCGCCAGCAGCCATAGACTAGAACCCAATGAGCAGTTCTTC. Its protein is CASSHRLEPNEQFF.